These T cell receptor beta chains were read from a single sample in a study of CD8+CD57+ T cells in acquired aplastic anemia. TCRdb re-derived calls from the reads in MiXCR, one entry per CDR3 protein. The data show fewer than 250,000 distinct CDR3 sequences, roughly half seen once. Material: sorted CD4+, CD8+, or CD8+CD57+ T cells (not recorded which) from PBMCs. The receptors derive from a human donor in good health, serving as a control. CDR3s include the opening cysteine and the closing phenylalanine or tryptophan. The D gene is left open where the match is weak. A row's size may be missing; if present it is once, few, many or a size class.

v_call clone_size cdr3_length d_call cdr3_aa
TRBV6-1 many 15 . CASSEGHRVHEKLFF
TRBV20-1 . 14 . CSARVIDSGNTIYF
TRBV24-1 few 16 TRBD1 CATSDFWDRGNTEAFF
TRBV19 . 12 TRBD1 CASKGDSYEQYF
TRBV7-8 . 15 TRBD1 CASSIGQGVNSPLHF
TRBV24-1 many 13 TRBD1 CATRTGTNTEAFF
TRBV7-3 . 13 TRBD1 CASSDEQGAGYTF
TRBV7-3 . 13 . CASSLTGTGKLFF
TRBV4-3 . 17 TRBD1 CASSQVEDRGPGSTIYF
TRBV7-3 many 18 TRBD1 CASSFYSGQGSGTGELFF
TRBV20-1 many 14 TRBD1 CSAIPGQTIYGYTF
TRBV12-3/TRBV12-4 many 13 . CASKDSYNSPLHF
TRBV5-1 many 15 TRBD1 CASSWGDRENTEAFF
TRBV13 many 14 . CASSPPSGVSEQYF
TRBV24-1 once 17 TRBD1 CATSDDDGQGLADTQYF
TRBV28 many 14 TRBD1 CASSVTGAGEKLFF
TRBV10-3 . 13 . CAINEGSAYGYTF
TRBV11-2 . 14 . CASSLIGGKIEAFF
TRBV24-1 . 16 . CATSDPSGGGTYGYTF
TRBV2 once 14 . CASSGAPQSYEQYF
TRBV7-7 . 14 TRBD1 CASSSNYRGHEQYF
TRBV20-1 . 18 . CSALLGASINSSHNEQFF
TRBV18 many 14 . CASSPIPGDHEQYF
TRBV5-1 . 14 TRBD1 CASSLGDSRYEQYF
TRBV5-6 . 15 . CASSLFGGSSYEQYF
TRBV3-1 few 16 . CASSRSEAAPGDTQYF
TRBV7-2 many 14 . CASSLRGLADTQYF
TRBV20-1 few 14 TRBD1 CSAPGTGVSYEQYF
TRBV29-1 . 14 . CSVESRGIHYGYTF
TRBV29-1 once 12 TRBD1 CSVSDRGYGYTF
TRBV15 . 14 . CATSRDRDFNGYTF
TRBV10-1 . 17 TRBD1 CASTGQGATTYTDTQYF
TRBV6-2/TRBV6-3 many 14 . CASSYSPVNTEAFF
TRBV20-1 . 14 TRBD2 CSYKRGEDTGELFF
TRBV5-1 once 13 . CASSFPGSYEQYF
TRBV12-3/TRBV12-4 . 12 . CASSTLTGEQYF
TRBV7-2 few 15 . CASSFSGLSTDTQYF
TRBV11-2 . 14 . CASSGRQQTYGYTF
TRBV20-1 . 15 TRBD1 CSALSNRGLNTEAFF
TRBV10-1 . 14 TRBD1 CATSTDRVPDTQYF
TRBV20-1 . 14 TRBD1 CSARGPGQQETQYF
TRBV15 . 14 TRBD1 CATSTGTGVDEQFF
TRBV12-3/TRBV12-4 many 14 . CASSYQGGLYGYTF
TRBV7-2 . 15 TRBD1 CASSLGDRGQNEQFF
TRBV18 few 13 . CASSPVNGHEQFF
TRBV20-1 . 10 . CSGLRETQYF
TRBV25-1 once 14 . CASSGGASNQPQHF
TRBV7-2 . 14 TRBD1 CASSQDRGRYEQYF
TRBV15 . 14 . CATSREGTAYGYTF
TRBV6-2/TRBV6-3 few 14 . CASRKTSGGTEAFF
TRBV20-1 . 12 . CSASNNGNEQFF
TRBV7-2 . 14 . CASSLADNSYEQYF
TRBV14 many 15 . CASSPQGGRVGGYTF
TRBV2 . 15 . CASSASQGRDYGYTF
TRBV6-5 many 15 TRBD2 CASSWLAGGQETQYF
TRBV7-2 . 16 TRBD1 CASSLAGTGGVQPKHF
TRBV10-3 few 14 . CASRNDRLNEKLFF
TRBV7-9 . 15 . CASSLRSARDDEQYF
TRBV19 . 13 . CATPKGRGYGYTF
TRBV19 once 14 . CASSTSVNHYEQYF